This T cell receptor (beta chain) comes out of a study of T cells in Graves' hyperthyroidism and ophthalmopathy. Researchers took RNA transcripts and amplified the TCR beta CDR3 regions from them. HTBI primers were the set used in a first-round RT-PCR of the TCR CDR3. TCRdb called the multiplex PCR reads again in MiXCR, with one record for every CDR3 protein. The table lists approximately 620,000 distinct CDR3 sequences, about a sixth of them singletons. The V segment lost 6 bases and the J segment 8 bases; nucleotides outside the gene matches: 5. Germline V gives CDR1 DFQATT, CDR2 SNEGSKA (reference sequence). The CDR3 loop spans 12 amino acids. This clonotype was counted at least ten times.

The V call is TRBV20-1, the J call TRBJ2-1; 9 bases align to TRBD2. The receptor was derived from a woman aged 40 to 50 with Graves' ophthalmopathy. Sequencing was performed on blood. As DNA, the CDR3 is TGCAGTGCCAGGGGACTAGCCGATGAGCAGTTCTTC. Translation gives CSARGLADEQFF.